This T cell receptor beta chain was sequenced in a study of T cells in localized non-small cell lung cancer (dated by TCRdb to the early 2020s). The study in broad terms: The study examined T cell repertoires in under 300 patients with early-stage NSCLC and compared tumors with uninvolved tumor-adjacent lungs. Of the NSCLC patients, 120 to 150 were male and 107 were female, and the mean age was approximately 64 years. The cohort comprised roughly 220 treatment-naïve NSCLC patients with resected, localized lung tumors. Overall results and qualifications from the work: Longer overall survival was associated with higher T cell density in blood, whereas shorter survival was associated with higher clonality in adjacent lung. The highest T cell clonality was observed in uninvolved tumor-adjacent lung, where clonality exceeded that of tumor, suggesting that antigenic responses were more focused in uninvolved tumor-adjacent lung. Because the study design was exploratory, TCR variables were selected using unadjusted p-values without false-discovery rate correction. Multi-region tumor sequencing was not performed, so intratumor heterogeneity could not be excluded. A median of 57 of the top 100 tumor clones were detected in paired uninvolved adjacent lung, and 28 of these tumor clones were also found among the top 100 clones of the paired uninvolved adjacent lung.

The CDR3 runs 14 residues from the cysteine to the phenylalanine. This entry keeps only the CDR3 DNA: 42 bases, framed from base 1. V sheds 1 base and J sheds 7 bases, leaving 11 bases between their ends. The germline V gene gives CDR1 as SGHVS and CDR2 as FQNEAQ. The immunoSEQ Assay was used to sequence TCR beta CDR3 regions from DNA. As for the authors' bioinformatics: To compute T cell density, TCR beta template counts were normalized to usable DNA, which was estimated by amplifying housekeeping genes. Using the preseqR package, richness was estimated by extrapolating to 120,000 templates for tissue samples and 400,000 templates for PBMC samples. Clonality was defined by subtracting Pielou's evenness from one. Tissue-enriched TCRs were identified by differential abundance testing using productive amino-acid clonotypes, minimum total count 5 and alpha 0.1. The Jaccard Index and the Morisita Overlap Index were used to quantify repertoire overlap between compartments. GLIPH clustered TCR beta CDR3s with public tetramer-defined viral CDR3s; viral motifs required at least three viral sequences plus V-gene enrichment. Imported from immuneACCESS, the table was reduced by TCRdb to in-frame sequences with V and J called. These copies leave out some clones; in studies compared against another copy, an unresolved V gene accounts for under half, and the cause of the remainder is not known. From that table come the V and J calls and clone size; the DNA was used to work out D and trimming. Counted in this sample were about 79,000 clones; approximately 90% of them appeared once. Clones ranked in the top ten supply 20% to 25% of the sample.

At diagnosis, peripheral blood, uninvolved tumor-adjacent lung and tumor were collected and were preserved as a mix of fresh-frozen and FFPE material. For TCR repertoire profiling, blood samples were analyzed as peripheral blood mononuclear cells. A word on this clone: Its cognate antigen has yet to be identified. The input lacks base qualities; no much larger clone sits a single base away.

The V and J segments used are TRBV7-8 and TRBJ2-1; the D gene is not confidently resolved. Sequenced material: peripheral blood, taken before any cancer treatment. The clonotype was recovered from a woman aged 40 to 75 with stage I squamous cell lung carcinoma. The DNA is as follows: TGTGCCAGCAGCTTAGATGGGATAGGTAATGAGCAGTTCTTC. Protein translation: CASSLDGIGNEQFF.